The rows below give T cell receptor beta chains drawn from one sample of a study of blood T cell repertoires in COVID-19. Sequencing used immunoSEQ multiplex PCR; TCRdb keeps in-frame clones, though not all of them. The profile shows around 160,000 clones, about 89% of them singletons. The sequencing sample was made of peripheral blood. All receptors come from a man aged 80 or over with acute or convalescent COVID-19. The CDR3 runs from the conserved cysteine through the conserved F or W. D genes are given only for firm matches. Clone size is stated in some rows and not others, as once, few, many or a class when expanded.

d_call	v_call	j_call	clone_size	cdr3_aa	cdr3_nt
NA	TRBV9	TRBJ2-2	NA	CASTPGLNTGELFF	TGTGCCAGCACTCCGGGACTTAACACCGGGGAGCTGTTTTTT
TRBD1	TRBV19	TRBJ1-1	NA	CASSPSYRGYPNTEAFF	TGTGCCAGTAGTCCGAGCTACAGGGGGTATCCGAACACTGAAGCTTTCTTT
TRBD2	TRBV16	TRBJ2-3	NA	CASSQLGLALADTQYF	TGTGCCAGCAGCCAGTTGGGACTAGCTCTCGCAGATACGCAGTATTTT
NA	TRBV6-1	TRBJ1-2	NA	CASSEALLMSGSGYTF	TGTGCCAGCAGTGAAGCGCTTTTAATGTCCGGTAGCGGCTACACCTTC
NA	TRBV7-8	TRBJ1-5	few	CASSLVPPQLSQPQHF	TGTGCCAGCAGCTTAGTACCCCCCCAACTGAGTCAGCCCCAGCATTTT
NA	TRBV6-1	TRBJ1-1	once	CASSEAWNTEAFF	TGTGCCAGCAGTGAAGCCTGGAACACTGAAGCTTTCTTT
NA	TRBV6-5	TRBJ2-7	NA	CASSYTQQVPYEQYF	TGTGCCAGCAGTTACACACAACAGGTCCCTTACGAGCAGTACTTC
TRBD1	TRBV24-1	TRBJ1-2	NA	CATSDSPRGDYGYTF	TGTGCCACCAGTGATTCCCCCAGGGGGGACTATGGCTACACCTTC
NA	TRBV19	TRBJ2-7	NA	CASSIRGTATYEQYF	TGTGCCAGTAGTATAAGGGGGACGGCTACCTACGAGCAGTACTTC
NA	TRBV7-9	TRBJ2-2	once	CASSWDKNTGELFF	TGTGCCAGCAGCTGGGACAAGAACACCGGGGAGCTGTTTTTT